Below, one T cell receptor beta chain is given with its context. The sample comes from a study of shared clonotypes between healthy human individuals. CDR3 size: 15 residues. Unmatched junction bases numbered 6, after V lost 5 bases and J lost 0 bases. Looked up from germline, CDR1 is LNHDA and CDR2 is SQIVND (reference sequence). Method: immunoSEQ multiplex PCR; TCRdb's copy keeps in-frame clones and lacks some. The repertoire consists of over a million clones, with 75% to 80% occurring once and the leading ten covering under 0.65%. Input material: memory CD4+ T cells from PBMCs. Subset defined: CD45RA-negative fraction. The chain joins TRBV19 to TRBJ1-2; 7 nucleotides align to TRBD1. The receptor comes from a man younger than 30 in good health. Some clones in this sample may be carry-over from other donors' samples. CDR3 residues: CASSPRGTANYGYTF. The CDR3 region has the DNA TGTGCCAGTAGTCCGCGTGGGACAGCTAACTATGGCTACACCTTC.